The entry that follows covers one T cell receptor (beta chain) sequence. Its cognate antigen has yet to be identified. Base qualities are missing; no much larger clone stands one base away. This entry belongs to a study of cytomegalovirus exposure and HLA in healthy donors (dated by TCRdb to 2015 to 2018). With respect to the entire study: An earlier analysis of approximately 640 of the donors reported more than 250 Gb of sequence data and some 100 million unique TCR beta sequences from about 200 million T cells. Along with the approximately 700-subject first cohort, a separate validation cohort of more than 90 different subjects was used. To predict cytomegalovirus infection status, the study combined high-throughput TCR immunosequencing, statistical association of individual TCRs with disease status, and machine learning. Of the 350 to 450 genotyped donors, approximately 81% were placed in the genetic ancestry cluster associated with self-reported Caucasian donors. Genome-wide SNP genotypes for about 65% of the 666 donors were used in a later genetic analysis, which treated that subset as a discovery cohort. An earlier analysis of several hundred of the donors applied high-throughput TCR beta sequencing to assess whether each TCR beta V gene segment acted as functional or pseudogenic. The study aimed to test whether signatures of past pathogen exposure could be identified by cataloging public T cell receptors. About 280 gigabases of sequencing data and roughly 80 million unique TCR sequences made up an early release that covered some 640 HLA-typed donors. In a later analysis, previously published TCR beta repertoires from about 670 donors were re-analyzed and high-resolution HLA genotyping was added so that TCR occurrence patterns could be studied. In the later analysis, no new phenotypic data were used to find candidate immune exposures; instead, reliance was placed on TCR beta sequences and their occurrence across donors. The study profiled the T cell repertoires of hundreds of subjects by immunosequencing and related them to cytomegalovirus serostatus. All discovery cohort repertoires had been generated using a single sequencing platform. Among 398 genotyped donors of the cohort, an average of around 220,000 unique TCR beta nucleotide sequences was sequenced per donor, of which approximately 19% were non-productive. The number of donors typed differed by locus, with 629-630 for A, B, C, DRB1 and DQB1, more than 500 for DQA1, approximately 570 for DPA1, and around 430 for DPB1. HLA typing covered class I and class II loci at four-digit resolution. Roughly five DR-DQ haplotypes were handled as single units for association and clustering, since linkage in the cohort was strong. Alongside the repertoire data, information on donor age, sex, ethnicity and CMV serostatus was compiled.

In total, roughly 670 healthy bone marrow donors made up the cohort. Cohort members were all nominally healthy when sampled, although unrecorded immune exposures were likely present. The donor tested CMV seronegative, placing the donor among the 300 to 450 seronegative members of the cohort. A peripheral blood sample was collected from each donor, and TCR beta sequencing was performed on peripheral blood mononuclear cells. The Qiagen DNeasy Blood Extraction Kit was used to extract genomic DNA from the blood cell samples. The paper's findings and limits, for the study overall: The study gave a list of 150 to 200 TCR beta chains associated with cytomegalovirus. A further reported finding was that TCR beta sequences accurately predicted the HLA-A and HLA-B alleles for most subjects in the first cohort. According to a later analysis, TCR association rates differed among HLA loci, with DRB1 alleles showing the most associated TCRs and HLA-C alleles showing the fewest. According to the authors, the approach could potentially be generalized to other disease states and immunological phenotypes. Some IMGT-functional V segments, including TRBV6-2 and TRBV6-3, could not be distinguished by the 87-base-pair reads and were therefore excluded. The cohort was sequenced for TCR beta chains only, and without alpha or paired-chain data the features that could be detected were limited. Across donors, most TCR sequences were observed very rarely, whereas some public TCRs were present in many individuals. When HLA alleles, especially DR and DQ, strongly co-occurred, attributing TCR associations to individual alleles was difficult. V-gene and J-gene trimming of TCR beta chains was associated with a missense DCLRE1C variant in a later genetic analysis, and the association was replicated in an independent cohort. A later genetic analysis reported fewer N-insertions in productive TCRs among donors in an Asian-associated ancestry cluster than the roughly 620-donor mean. The sequencing pipeline was judged likely to have produced a cluster of highly shared sequence variants as a technical artifact. At a false discovery rate of 0.05, a later analysis linked 16,951 TCR beta sequences to specific HLA alleles. The classifier was reported to diagnose cytomegalovirus status with high specificity and sensitivity in both the original and validation cohorts. An earlier analysis of around 600 of the donors showed that most TCR beta V segments appeared in productive rearrangements either about 90% or about 30% of the time, which broadly matched IMGT annotations. Linkage disequilibrium might explain the correlated functional status among segregating V segments, but an unknown experimental factor could not be ruled out. Sequencing depth was assumed to be roughly uniform across donors in the presence/absence analyses, though that assumption may not hold. HLA typing was unavailable for some donors at each locus, so association tests used only the typed subset. In vitro tests confirmed that a few of the cytomegalovirus-associated TCR beta chains recognize cytomegalovirus antigens. For the cohort, immune exposure information was limited to CMV serostatus. Because counts were too low, some 17 rarely observed V segments, including chromosome 9 orphons, were excluded from the earlier analysis of under 650 of the donors. Compared with equally common non-associated chains, HLA-associated TCR beta chains in a later analysis were more clonally expanded and had lower generation probabilities. In a later analysis, most CMV-associated TCR beta chains were found to appear HLA-restricted, with HLA associations seemingly driven largely by CMV exposure. In a later analysis, several top co-occurrence clusters were reported to appear linked to parvovirus B19, influenza, CMV and Epstein-Barr virus.

Between the V and J ends, shortened by 5 bases and 0 bases respectively, the junction contains 14 bases. Measured from the cysteine to the phenylalanine, the CDR3 is 16 residues long. Of all the DNA, just the CDR3 is kept, 48 bases in frame from base 1. The germline V gene (reference sequence) yields MNHNY for CDR1 and SVGAGI for CDR2. Library preparation was by the immunoSEQ multiplex PCR assay. A mixture of 60 forward primers for TCR Vbeta segments and 13 reverse primers for TCR Jbeta segments was used in the multiplex PCR. The CDR3 region of rearranged TCR beta genes was amplified from genomic DNA by a multiplex PCR assay. On the Illumina HiSeq System, the amplified TCR beta libraries were sequenced as 87-base-pair reads. In the authors' own workflow: Across the roughly 700 repertoires, a later analysis counted 78 million or so unique TCR beta chains, approximately 12 million of which were shared by at least two donors. A nearest-neighbor algorithm error-corrected the raw reads and collapsed the reads into unique sequences, merging closely related sequences to remove PCR and sequencing errors. To assign V, D and J gene segments, CDR3 sequences were aligned to IMGT reference sequences. For a sequence to be retained, at least a six-nucleotide match to both a V gene segment and a J gene segment was required. A rearrangement counted as productive if the CDR3 had no stop codons and remained in frame with V and J, and every other rearrangement counted as non-productive. Following IMGT convention, CDR3 was defined as the stretch from the second conserved V-encoded cysteine to the conserved J-encoded phenylalanine. Sequences without an unambiguous match to a single V gene segment were excluded from the earlier analysis of approximately 600 of the donors. An earlier analysis of fewer than 750 of the donors called V segments functional above 56.7% productive rearrangements and segregating when the between-donor standard deviation exceeded 5%. A statistical classification framework was built to diagnose cytomegalovirus status from the catalog of TCR beta chain sequences. In a later analysis, TCR nucleotide sequences were compared against IMGT/GENE-DB human TR gene sequences so that V and J genes could be assigned. A later analysis assigned CDR3 sequences and most-parsimonious VDJ recombination scenarios with the TCRdist pipeline. In a later analysis, each TCR beta chain was defined by its CDR3 amino acid sequence together with its V-gene family, and reads lacking a unique V-gene family were excluded. As a way to deal with suspected cross-contamination and a sequencing artifact, a later analysis dropped roughly 600 nucleotide sequences that were highly shared and had low generation probability. In a later analysis, a clonal expansion index was calculated for each public chain from normalized within-repertoire ranks of inferred template counts. In a later analysis, generation probabilities were computed using a VDJ recombination model fitted to out-of-frame rearrangements, and the results were checked against IGoR. In a later analysis, hypergeometric tests were used to score TCR-TCR, TCR-HLA and TCR-CMV co-occurrence, with a repertoire-size bias correction applied to TCR pairs. In a later analysis, false discovery rates were estimated by permuting HLA or CMV assignments 20 times. In a later analysis, co-occurring TCRs were grouped using DBSCAN, and TCRdist sequence similarity was added for clustering within HLA-allele-positive subsets. Repertoires with fewer than 30,000 or more than 120,000 public chains, plus five repertoires with anomalous nucleotide sharing, were excluded from co-occurrence clustering. TCRdb re-hosts the immuneACCESS table, in-frame sequences only. Its copies lack some clones; in the studies checked, an unresolved V gene accounts for under half of them, and the cause for the rest is not known. V and J calls plus clone size are reproduced from that table; the DNA served to infer D and trimming. The sample records approximately 89,000 clones, about 80% of which are singletons. Clones ranked in the top ten supply more than 1.3% of the sample.

The receptor comes from a male donor in good health and CMV-seronegative. Recombination joined TRBV6-6 with TRBJ1-3; a confident D gene designation cannot be given. Sequenced sample: PBMCs. The CDR3 region: CASSAPSEVSGNTIYF. Here is the DNA: TGTGCCAGCAGTGCCCCATCGGAGGTCTCTGGAAACACCATATATTTT.